One and the same sample provided the 20 T cell receptor beta chains below, sequenced in a study of blood T cell repertoires in COVID-19 (dated by TCRdb to about 2020). Libraries were made using the immunoSEQ multiplex PCR assay. Sourced from immuneACCESS, this table was stored by TCRdb with only in-frame sequences that have V and J called. A share of the clones is absent; for the studies checked, an unresolved V gene accounts for under half, and the remainder has no known explanation. Across this sample there are about 140,000 clones, with 65% to 80% seen only once. 3% to 4.5% of the sample rests with the top ten. The material sequenced was peripheral blood. Receptors were obtained from a man between 60 and 75 years old with acute or convalescent COVID-19.

This clone was observed once. This rearrangement joins TRBV14 to TRBJ2-7; possible D gene TRBD2, 5 bases. Deletions cut 2 bases from V and 5 bases from J, with 13 bases between. Germline-derived CDR1 and CDR2 are SGHDN and FVKESK. The CDR3 runs 14 residues. The CDR3 DNA sequence: TGTGCCAGCAGCCAACTCGGACTTGACGACGAGCAGTACTTC. This gives the protein CASSQLGLDDEQYF.

This sequence joins TRBV15 and TRBJ2-1; D not resolved. Trimming removed 1 base from V and 4 bases from J, with 5 bases in between. This CDR3 spans 13 amino acids. CDR1 LNHNV and CDR2 YYDKDF come from the germline V gene (reference sequence). The CDR3 coding sequence is TGTGCCACCAGCAGAGGACTGTACAATGAGCAGTTCTTC. Translated, it gives CATSRGLYNEQFF.

The chain uses TRBV3-1 (or the pseudogene TRBV3-2) and TRBJ1-6; 10 bases match TRBD1. The trim removed 0 bases at V and 10 bases at J, leaving 3 bases unmatched. Germline V gene data show CDR1 as LGHDT and CDR2 as YNNKEL (reference sequence). The CDR3 runs to 15 residues. CDR3 in amino acids: CASSQEGQGRSPLHF. DNA for the CDR3: TGTGCCAGCAGCCAAGAGGGACAGGGGAGGTCACCCCTCCACTTT.

CDR3 amino acids: CASSYGGEQYF. For the CDR3, the DNA is TGTGCCAGCAGTTACGGGGGGGAGCAGTACTTC. The chain uses TRBV6-2 or TRBV6-3 and TRBJ2-7, with D perhaps TRBD2 (6 bases). Looked up from germline, CDR1 is MNHEY and CDR2 is SVGEGT. With 2 bases removed from V and 7 bases from J, the gap between germline ends came to 6 bases. The CDR3 runs to 11 residues.

The chain has TRBV28 and TRBJ1-1; the match to TRBD1 covers 9 bases. Germline V lookup: CDR1 MDHEN, CDR2 SYDVKM. V lost 6 bases and J lost 5; bases outside the gene matches: 4. This CDR3 comprises 13 residues. CDR3 residues: CASRGQGWTEAFF. Here the CDR3 DNA reads TGTGCCAGCAGGGGACAGGGTTGGACTGAAGCTTTCTTT.

The rearrangement uses TRBV19 and TRBJ1-1; D is perhaps TRBD1 (5 bases). Germline V gene lookup returns CDR1 LNHDA and CDR2 SQIVND (reference sequence). Trimming removed 3 bases at V and 4 bases at J, with 15 bases between. This CDR3 is built from 15 residues. The CDR3 is CASSILGGYGTEAFF. The DNA for the CDR3 is TGTGCCAGTAGTATTCTGGGGGGGTATGGCACTGAAGCTTTCTTT.

This rearrangement joins TRBV14 to TRBJ1-2; tentatively, D is TRBD1 (5 bases). In germline, CDR1 is SGHDN, CDR2 FVKESK. V lost 1 base and J lost 8, with 11 bases in between. The CDR3 runs 13 residues. The CDR3 loop reads CASSQARAGGYTF. The DNA for the CDR3 is TGTGCCAGCAGCCAAGCCAGGGCCGGCGGCTACACCTTC.

The V gene is TRBV5-5, the J gene TRBJ2-3; possible D gene TRBD2, 6 bases. The CDR3 extends over 17 amino acids. CDR1 is SGHKS and CDR2 is YYEKEE in the germline V gene (reference sequence). V shed 0 bases and J shed 3 bases, with 17 bases lying between them. The CDR3, as DNA: TGTGCCAGCAGCTTGGCGTTTAGGGGCGCGGGGACAGATACGCAGTATTTT. As protein: CASSLAFRGAGTDTQYF.

The rearrangement joins TRBV11-2 to TRBJ2-3; tentative D call: TRBD1 (6 bases). Germline values: CDR1 SGHAT, CDR2 FQNNGV. This CDR3 has 15 amino acids. Trimming stripped 2 bases from V and 1 base from J, with 10 bases between. The CDR3 reads CASSLTQGGTDTQYF. In nucleotides, the CDR3 is TGTGCCAGCAGCTTAACACAGGGAGGCACAGATACGCAGTATTTT.

The chain uses TRBV5-4 and TRBJ2-5; 9 nucleotides align to TRBD2. The germline gives CDR1 SGHNT, CDR2 YYREEE (reference sequence). This CDR3 is built from 16 residues. V was pared by 0 bases and J by 5 bases, with 8 bases of the junction left unmatched. The CDR3 coding sequence is TGTGCCAGCAGCTTGGCCATTAGCGGGAGTTGGGAGACCCAGTACTTC. Translated, it gives CASSLAISGSWETQYF.

The chain employs TRBV11-3 and TRBJ2-1; 8 bases line up with TRBD2. This CDR3 comprises 16 residues. Per the germline V gene, CDR1 is SGHNT and CDR2 is YENEEA. Germline trimming cut 4 bases from V and 1 base from J; bases unmatched to any gene: 6. CDR3: CASSSGLAGSYNEQFF. Here the CDR3 DNA reads TGTGCCAGCAGCTCAGGACTAGCAGGGTCCTACAATGAGCAGTTCTTC.

The V gene is TRBV7-8, the J gene TRBJ1-5; D may be TRBD1 (5 bases). The CDR3 is 13 amino acids. Trimming removed 5 bases at V and 5 bases at J, with 10 bases between. Per the germline V gene, CDR1 is SGHVS and CDR2 is FQNEAQ. This CDR3 reads CASSPRGDQPQHF. The CDR3 bases are TGTGCCAGCAGCCCTCGGGGGGATCAGCCCCAGCATTTT. Using reference TRBV7-8 and TRBJ1-5 for the parts outside the CDR3, the full variable domain is GAGVSQSPRYKVAKRGQDVALRCDPISGHVSLFWYQQALGQGPEFLTYFQNEAQLDKSGLPSDRFFAERPEGSVSTLKIQRTQQEDSAVYLCASSPRGDQPQHFGDGTRLSIL.

This rearrangement joins TRBV29-1 to TRBJ1-4; 11 bases agree with TRBD1. From germline, CDR1 is SQVTM and CDR2 ANQGSEA. This CDR3 contains 15 residues. V lost 3 bases and J lost 7; bases outside the gene matches: 7. CDR3 amino acids: CSVEDRGRLGEKLFF. CDR3 in DNA: TGCAGCGTTGAGGACAGGGGGCGATTGGGTGAAAAACTGTTTTTT. Drawing the rest from reference TRBV29-1 and TRBJ1-4, the complete variable domain is SAVISQKPSRDICQRGTSLTIQCQVDSQVTMMFWYRQQPGQSLTLIATANQGSEATYESGFVIDKFPISRPNLTFSTLTVSNMSPEDSSIYLCSVEDRGRLGEKLFFGSGTQLSVL.

The V and J genes are TRBV28 and TRBJ2-7; 7 nucleotides agree with TRBD1. This CDR3 has 13 residues. V was clipped by 6 bases and J by 4 bases; unmatched bases: 6. Germline CDR1 and CDR2: MDHEN and SYDVKM. The CDR3 protein is CASRPQGTYEQYF. DNA for the CDR3: TGTGCCAGCAGACCACAGGGGACGTACGAGCAGTACTTC.

The V call is TRBV19, the J call TRBJ2-2; D unclear. This CDR3 is 14 amino acids long. The germline V gene encodes CDR1 LNHDA and CDR2 SQIVND (reference sequence). The V end lost 0 bases, the J end lost 6 bases, and 8 bases lay between the germline ends. The CDR3 reads CASSIEDLSGELFF. In DNA, the CDR3 is TGTGCCAGTAGTATAGAAGACTTATCCGGGGAGCTGTTTTTT.

This CDR3 is CASSLAGGTGAYEQYF. The CDR3 DNA reads as TGTGCCAGCAGCTTGGCCGGGGGGACAGGGGCGTACGAGCAGTACTTC. The chain uses TRBV5-4 and TRBJ2-7; 10 positions match TRBD1. The CDR3 consists of 16 residues. After removal of 0 bases from V and 4 bases from J, the junction contained 7 bases not matched to a gene. Germline CDR1 is SGHNT and CDR2 is YYREEE (reference sequence).

As for this clone: Sequence at one end of the junction differs from germline and may be a read error. The chain uses TRBV30 and TRBJ2-3; D is possibly TRBD2 (6 bases). Per the germline V gene, CDR1 is GTSNPN and CDR2 is SVGIG (reference sequence). This CDR3 is built from 12 residues. In DNA form, the CDR3 reads TGTGCCCGGAGCGGGAGCACAGATACGCAGTATTTT. Its translation: CARSGSTDTQYF.

The chain combines TRBV28 with TRBJ1-6, with D tentatively TRBD1 (6 bases). The V end was cut by 8 bases, the J end by 3 bases, with 11 bases between. The CDR3 is 14 residues long. Germline V lookup: CDR1 MDHEN, CDR2 SYDVKM. The CDR3 loop reads CASGRTDYNSPLHF. In nucleotides, the CDR3 is TGTGCCAGCGGTAGGACAGACTATAATTCACCCCTCCACTTT.

The rearrangement links TRBV5-1 to TRBJ1-1; D is uncertain. Trimming left V 3 bases short and J 4 bases short, with 10 bases between. CDR1 is SGHRS, CDR2 YFSETQ, per germline. CDR3 length: 13 residues. This chain's CDR3 is CASSSTLITEAFF. Here the CDR3 DNA reads TGCGCCAGCAGCTCGACTCTTATCACTGAAGCTTTCTTT.

With respect to this clone: This may arise from a read error, as a much more abundant clone is one base away. The V call is TRBV28, the J call TRBJ2-7; 10 bases line up with TRBD2. With 2 bases clipped from V and 2 bases from J, the junction kept 9 bases outside the gene matches. Germline-derived CDR1 and CDR2 are MDHEN and SYDVKM. This CDR3 has 17 residues. This chain's CDR3 is CASSLEREGRAAYEQYF. The CDR3 bases are TGTGCCAGCAGTTTAGAGCGGGAGGGCCGGGCGGCCTACGAGCAGTACTTC.